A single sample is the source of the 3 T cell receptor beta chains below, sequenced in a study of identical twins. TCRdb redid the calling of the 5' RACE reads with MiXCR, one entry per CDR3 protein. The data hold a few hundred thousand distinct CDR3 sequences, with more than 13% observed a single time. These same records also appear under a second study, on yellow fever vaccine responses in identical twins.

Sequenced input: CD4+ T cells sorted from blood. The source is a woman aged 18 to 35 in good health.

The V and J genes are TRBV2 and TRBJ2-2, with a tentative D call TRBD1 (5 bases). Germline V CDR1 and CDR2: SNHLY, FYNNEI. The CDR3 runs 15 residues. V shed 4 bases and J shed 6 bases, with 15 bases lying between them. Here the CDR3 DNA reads TGTGCCAGCAGTGTGACCCCTGGACAAGCCGGGGAGCTGTTTTTT. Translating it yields CASSVTPGQAGELFF. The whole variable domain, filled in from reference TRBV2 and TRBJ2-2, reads EPEVTQTPSHQVTQMGQEVILRCVPISNHLYFYWYRQILGQKVEFLVSFYNNEISEKSEIFDDQFSVERPDGSNFTLKIRSTKLEDSAMYFCASSVTPGQAGELFFGEGSRLTVL.

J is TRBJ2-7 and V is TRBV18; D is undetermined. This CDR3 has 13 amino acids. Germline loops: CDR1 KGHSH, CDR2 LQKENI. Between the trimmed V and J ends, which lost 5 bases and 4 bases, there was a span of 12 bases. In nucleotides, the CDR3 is TGTGCCAGCTCATACAGACAAGCGTACGAGCAGTACTTC. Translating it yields CASSYRQAYEQYF.

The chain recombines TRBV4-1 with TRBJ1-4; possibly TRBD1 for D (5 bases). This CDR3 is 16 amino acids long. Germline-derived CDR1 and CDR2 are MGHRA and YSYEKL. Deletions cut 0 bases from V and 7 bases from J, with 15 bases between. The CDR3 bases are TGCGCCAGCAGCCAAGATGGGACCGGTGGTGCTGAAAAACTGTTTTTT. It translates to CASSQDGTGGAEKLFF.